Sequencing of this T cell receptor (beta chain) was carried out in a study of blood T cell repertoires in COVID-19. Turning to the study itself: The origin of the acute and convalescent COVID-19 samples was the United States, Italy and Spain. Nucleic acid was either cDNA or gDNA, and it came from T cells, B-cell-depleted T cells, or PBMCs.

This CDR3 spans 15 amino acids. Losses at the gene ends were 1 base for V and 2 bases for J; bases not matched to a gene: 4. The germline gives CDR1 MGHDK, CDR2 SYGVNS. Original data processing: For nucleated cells, counts were estimated from reference gene primer amplification. The repertoire was sequenced with immunoSEQ multiplex PCR; TCRdb's copy has only in-frame clones and lacks some. That table furnishes V, J and clone size, whereas the DNA furnished D and trimming. The sample has 150,000 to 200,000 clones, nearly 90% seen once. This rearrangement joins TRBV25-1 to TRBJ1-2; TRBD1 matches 7 bases. The sequenced sample consisted of peripheral blood. The TCR comes from a man aged 55 to 69 with active or convalescent COVID-19. CDR3: CASSEWSGGNYGYTF. In DNA, the CDR3 is TGTGCCAGCAGTGAATGGTCAGGGGGAAACTATGGCTACACCTTC.